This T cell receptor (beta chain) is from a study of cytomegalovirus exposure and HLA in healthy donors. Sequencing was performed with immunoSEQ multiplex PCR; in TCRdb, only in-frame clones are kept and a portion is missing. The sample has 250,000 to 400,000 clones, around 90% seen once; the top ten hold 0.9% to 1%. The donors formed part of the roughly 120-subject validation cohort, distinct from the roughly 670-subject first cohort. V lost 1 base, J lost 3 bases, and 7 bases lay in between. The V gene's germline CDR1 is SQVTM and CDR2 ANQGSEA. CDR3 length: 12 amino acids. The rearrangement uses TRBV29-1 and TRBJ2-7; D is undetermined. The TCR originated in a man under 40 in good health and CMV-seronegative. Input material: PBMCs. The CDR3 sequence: CSVEGHGYEQYF. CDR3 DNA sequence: TGCAGCGTTGAAGGACACGGCTACGAGCAGTACTTC.